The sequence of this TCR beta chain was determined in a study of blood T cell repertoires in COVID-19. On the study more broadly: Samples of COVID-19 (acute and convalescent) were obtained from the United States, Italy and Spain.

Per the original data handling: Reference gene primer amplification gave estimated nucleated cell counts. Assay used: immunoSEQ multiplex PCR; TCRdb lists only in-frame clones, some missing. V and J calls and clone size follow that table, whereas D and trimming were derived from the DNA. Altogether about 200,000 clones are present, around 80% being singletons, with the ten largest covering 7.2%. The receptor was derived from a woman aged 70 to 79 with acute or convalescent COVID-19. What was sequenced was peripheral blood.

CDR3 in amino acids: CASTGQDPLYGYTF. CDR3 DNA: TGTGCCAGCACCGGACAGGACCCTTTGTATGGCTACACCTTC. The rearrangement uses TRBV6-6 and TRBJ1-2; 7 nucleotides align to TRBD1. The V gene's germline CDR1 is MNHNY and CDR2 SVGAGI (reference sequence). J was trimmed by 5 bases and V by 7 bases; bases with no gene match: 10. CDR3 length equals 14 residues.